One and the same sample provided the 26 T cell receptor beta chains below, sequenced in a study of shared clonotypes between healthy human individuals (dated by TCRdb to about 2020). Libraries were constructed by the immunoSEQ multiplex PCR assay. In TCRdb, the immuneACCESS table is reduced to in-frame sequences with V and J assigned. These tables do not hold every clone; where another copy was compared, an unresolved V gene accounts for under half, and the others remain unexplained. This sample holds 600,000 to 750,000 clones; 55% to 80% were observed only once. Approximately 2% of the sample comes from the top ten. Sequences were obtained from memory CD4+ T cells sorted from blood. The sample's cell subset or site label is to be understood as: CD45RA-negative fraction. These receptors all come from a woman younger than 45 in good health.

The chain carries TRBV6-5 and TRBJ2-6; TRBD2 is a possible D gene (6 bases). Trimming left V 0 bases short and J 2 bases short, with 8 bases between. Germline V gives CDR1 MNHEY, CDR2 SVGAGI. CDR3 length equals 16 residues. Here the CDR3 reads CASSYSTGAGANVLTF. The CDR3 DNA sequence: TGTGCCAGCAGTTACTCGACGGGGGCTGGGGCCAACGTCCTGACTTTC.

This rearrangement joins TRBV28 to TRBJ2-1; no reliable D call. This CDR3 is 12 amino acids long. Trimming stripped 4 bases from V and 8 bases from J, with 9 bases between. Germline CDR1 and CDR2: MDHEN and SYDVKM. The CDR3 DNA reads as TGTGCCAGCAGTTCCCCGGTGGATGAGCAGTTCTTC. Protein: CASSSPVDEQFF.

The rearrangement links TRBV19 to TRBJ1-5; the D is unclear. Germline loops: CDR1 LNHDA, CDR2 SQIVND (reference sequence). Trimming removed 2 bases at V and 6 bases at J, with 14 bases between. There are 15 residues in the CDR3. The CDR3 reads CASSISGGKGQPQHF. The CDR3 DNA reads TGTGCCAGTAGTATATCAGGAGGGAAGGGTCAGCCCCAGCATTTT.

V gene TRBV4-1 combines with J gene TRBJ1-4; D not resolved. In germline, CDR1 is MGHRA, CDR2 YSYEKL. V lost 1 base and J lost 8, with 5 bases in between. CDR3 length equals 12 residues. The CDR3 here is CASSQVAEKLFF. The CDR3 DNA reads TGCGCCAGCAGCCAAGTGGCCGAAAAACTGTTTTTT.

In this sample, this clone turned up a few times. This rearrangement joins TRBV7-9 to TRBJ2-3; no reliable D call. V lost 5 bases and J 4 bases, leaving 13 bases between the germline ends. The CDR3 totals 14 residues. Germline CDR1 SEHNR, CDR2 FQNEAQ (reference sequence). The CDR3 DNA reads TGTGCCAGCAGCCCCCGAGTTTCCCCAGATACGCAGTATTTT. Protein sequence: CASSPRVSPDTQYF.

This chain joins TRBV5-6 and TRBJ2-7; D not certain. Trimming took off 6 bases at V and 6 bases at J, with 19 bases between the two ends. The CDR3 runs to 14 residues. The V gene's germline CDR1 is SGHDT and CDR2 YYEEEE. CDR3 region: CASIPKGGSGEQYF. In nucleotides, the CDR3 is TGTGCCAGCATCCCGAAGGGTGGTTCGGGCGAGCAGTACTTC.

This clone occurred once. The chain links TRBV7-9 to TRBJ1-1; D gene uncertain. CDR1 is SEHNR, CDR2 FQNEAQ, per germline (reference sequence). This CDR3 is built from 11 residues. V was shortened by 5 bases and J by 11 bases, with 12 bases between the two germline ends. The CDR3 DNA sequence: TGTGCCAGCAGCCGAGCGGACCCCGCTTTCTTT. Amino acid sequence: CASSRADPAFF.

The V and J genes are TRBV6-5 and TRBJ2-3; TRBD1 aligns across 9 bases. There are 14 residues in the CDR3. Germline V gene data show CDR1 as MNHEY and CDR2 as SVGAGI. V was clipped by 6 bases and J by 4 bases; unmatched bases: 5. The CDR3 sequence is CASSRDRASDTQYF. CDR3 sequence (DNA): TGTGCCAGCAGCAGGGACAGGGCTTCAGATACGCAGTATTTT.

This chain connects TRBV28 to TRBJ1-4; 7 bases line up with TRBD1. This CDR3 is built from 15 residues. The V segment lost 6 bases and the J segment 4 bases; nucleotides outside the gene matches: 8. Germline values: CDR1 MDHEN, CDR2 SYDVKM. The CDR3 DNA is TGTGCCAGCAGCCCAGCCGGGACAGTTAATGAAAAACTGTTTTTT. Its translation: CASSPAGTVNEKLFF.

This sequence joins TRBV30 and TRBJ1-1, with D tentatively TRBD1 (6 bases). The germline V and J ends were trimmed by 4 bases and 7 bases, with 13 bases remaining between them. The germline V gene has CDR1 GTSNPN and CDR2 SVGIG (reference sequence). The CDR3 has 12 residues. CDR3 region: CAWTKQGIEAFF. The CDR3 nucleotides are TGTGCCTGGACCAAACAGGGAATTGAAGCTTTCTTT.

This chain links TRBV5-1 with TRBJ1-3, with no clear D. There are 14 residues in the CDR3. V was cut by 4 bases and J by 1 base, with 9 bases left in between. The germline V gene encodes CDR1 SGHRS and CDR2 YFSETQ. CDR3 in amino acids: CASSAEGSGNTIYF. The CDR3 DNA is TGCGCCAGCAGCGCAGAAGGGTCTGGAAACACCATATATTTT.

The rearrangement links TRBV7-2 to TRBJ2-1, with D perhaps TRBD2 (5 bases). Germline V gives CDR1 SGHTA, CDR2 FQGNSA. The CDR3 covers 15 residues. Trimming stripped 1 base from V and 5 bases from J, with 12 bases between. CDR3: CASSLEGGLHNEQFF. The CDR3, as DNA: TGTGCCAGCAGCTTAGAAGGCGGGCTACACAATGAGCAGTTCTTC.

The chain combines TRBV6-5 with TRBJ2-7; TRBD2 might be the D (5 bases). V gave up 2 bases and J gave up 7 bases, with 21 bases separating them. The CDR3 has 16 amino acids. Germline-derived CDR1 and CDR2 are MNHEY and SVGAGI. As DNA, the CDR3 is TGTGCCAGCAGTTACGGAGGATCGGGCGGTATACGAGAGCAGTACTTC. Its protein product is CASSYGGSGGIREQYF.

The rearrangement joins TRBV5-1 to TRBJ2-6; D perhaps matches TRBD1 (6 bases). The CDR3 extends over 16 amino acids. Germline V lookup: CDR1 SGHRS, CDR2 YFSETQ. The V end lost 1 base, the J end lost 0 bases, and 8 bases lay between the germline ends. As DNA, the CDR3 is TGCGCCAGCAGCTTGACAGGGTCCTCTGGGGCCAACGTCCTGACTTTC. Its translation: CASSLTGSSGANVLTF.

This sequence joins TRBV15 and TRBJ2-5, with 11 bases that match TRBD2. CDR3 size: 21 residues. Trimming cost V 0 bases and J 0 bases; bases outside gene matches: 15. CDR1 is LNHNV and CDR2 is YYDKDF in the germline V gene (reference sequence). For the CDR3, the DNA is TGTGCCACCAGCAGAGATCGGGGTAGCGGGAGGGCCGGTGGTCACCAAGAGACCCAGTACTTC. It translates to CATSRDRGSGRAGGHQETQYF.

The gene calls are TRBV25-1 and TRBJ2-1; 14 nucleotides match TRBD2. This CDR3 has 18 residues. Germline CDR1 reads MGHDK; CDR2 reads SYGVNS. Trimming at V came to 3 bases and at J to 8 bases, leaving 12 bases not matched to a gene. The CDR3 is CASSDDPGLAGVRDEQFF. CDR3 nucleotides: TGTGCCAGCAGTGACGACCCGGGACTAGCGGGAGTAAGGGATGAGCAGTTCTTC.

This chain connects TRBV27 to TRBJ2-5; the match to TRBD1 covers 9 bases. CDR3 length equals 17 residues. Trimming removed 7 bases from V and 5 bases from J; junction bases left unmatched: 17. Germline lookup yields CDR1 MNHEY and CDR2 SMNVEV (reference sequence). For the CDR3, the DNA is TGTGCCAGCAAAGGCGGACAGGGGACGATTTACGGGGAGACCCAGTACTTC. Amino acids: CASKGGQGTIYGETQYF.

This clone has a handful of counts. This chain links TRBV23-1 with TRBJ1-3; D gene uncertain. TRBV23-1 falls under the ORF class, with uncertain function. The CDR3 totals 17 residues. V was clipped by 4 bases and J by 0 bases, with 16 bases between them. CDR3 coding DNA: TGCGCCAGCAGTCCTAAATCGGGATTCGCCTCTGGAAACACCATATATTTT. Translating gives CASSPKSGFASGNTIYF.

The chain has TRBV6-6 and TRBJ2-3, with D tentatively TRBD2 (7 bases). Germline values: CDR1 MNHNY, CDR2 SVGAGI (reference sequence). The V gene lost 1 base and the J gene lost 3 bases, with 11 bases spanning the gap. The length of the CDR3 is 15 residues. The CDR3 reads CASSYWGGKTDTQYF. In DNA, the CDR3 is TGTGCCAGCAGTTACTGGGGGGGCAAAACAGATACGCAGTATTTT.

The rearrangement links TRBV7-9 to TRBJ2-7; maybe TRBD1 (6 bases). The germline V gene has CDR1 SEHNR and CDR2 FQNEAQ (reference sequence). The CDR3 extends over 13 amino acids. With 3 bases removed from V and 3 bases from J, the gap between germline ends came to 9 bases. The CDR3 DNA reads as TGTGCCAGCAGCTTTGAACAGGGCTACGAGCAGTACTTC. As protein: CASSFEQGYEQYF.

The chain joins TRBV28 to TRBJ2-7; tentative D call: TRBD2 (6 bases). The length of the CDR3 is 15 residues. Trimming stripped 6 bases from V and 0 bases from J, with 15 bases between. Germline V CDR1 and CDR2: MDHEN, SYDVKM. This CDR3 is CASRRSGTASYEQYF. CDR3 in DNA: TGTGCCAGCAGGCGCTCCGGGACTGCCTCCTACGAGCAGTACTTC.

The chain links TRBV7-3 to TRBJ2-7, with TRBD2 as a possible D gene (5 bases). Looked up from germline, CDR1 is SGHTA and CDR2 is FQGTGA. This CDR3 contains 13 residues. The V end was cut by 5 bases, the J end by 0 bases, with 8 bases between. CDR3 sequence reads: CASSVSGSYEQYF. DNA of the CDR3: TGTGCCAGCAGCGTCAGCGGCTCCTACGAGCAGTACTTC.

This clone has only one observation. The chain couples TRBV11-2 to TRBJ2-7; 10 bases match TRBD2. Trimming cost V 6 bases and J 0 bases; bases outside gene matches: 11. CDR1 SGHAT and CDR2 FQNNGV come from the germline V gene. The length of the CDR3 is 17 residues. CDR3 sequence (DNA): TGTGCCAGCAGATCTCCGGGACTAGCGAAGAGCTCCTACGAGCAGTACTTC. It translates to CASRSPGLAKSSYEQYF.

The chain combines TRBV5-1 with TRBJ2-2, with D possibly TRBD1 on 6 matching bases. The V gene lost 7 bases and the J gene lost 0 bases, with 13 bases spanning the gap. This CDR3 spans 15 amino acids. From germline, CDR1 is SGHRS and CDR2 YFSETQ. The DNA of the CDR3 is TGCGCCAGCCGCCAGGGGAGTTCGAACACCGGGGAGCTGTTTTTT. Translation: CASRQGSSNTGELFF.

A few counts support this clone. The chain couples TRBV7-7 to TRBJ2-1; 8 bases are shared with TRBD2. Germline CDR1 SSHAT, CDR2 FNYEAQ (reference sequence). CDR3 length: 16 residues. After removal of 5 bases from V and 8 bases from J, the junction contained 14 bases not matched to a gene. Here the CDR3 DNA reads TGTGCCAGCAGCGCCGGTGCGGGAGGAGGGTCCCATGAGCAGTTCTTC. Its translation: CASSAGAGGGSHEQFF.

This chain links TRBV27 with TRBJ1-2; tentative D call: TRBD1 (5 bases). The CDR3 consists of 16 residues. V was cut by 4 bases and J by 5 bases, with 20 bases left in between. Germline V gives CDR1 MNHEY, CDR2 SMNVEV (reference sequence). CDR3 in DNA: TGTGCCAGCAGTTCCTTTGGCCGGACAAACCATTATGGCTACACCTTC. Translating gives CASSSFGRTNHYGYTF.